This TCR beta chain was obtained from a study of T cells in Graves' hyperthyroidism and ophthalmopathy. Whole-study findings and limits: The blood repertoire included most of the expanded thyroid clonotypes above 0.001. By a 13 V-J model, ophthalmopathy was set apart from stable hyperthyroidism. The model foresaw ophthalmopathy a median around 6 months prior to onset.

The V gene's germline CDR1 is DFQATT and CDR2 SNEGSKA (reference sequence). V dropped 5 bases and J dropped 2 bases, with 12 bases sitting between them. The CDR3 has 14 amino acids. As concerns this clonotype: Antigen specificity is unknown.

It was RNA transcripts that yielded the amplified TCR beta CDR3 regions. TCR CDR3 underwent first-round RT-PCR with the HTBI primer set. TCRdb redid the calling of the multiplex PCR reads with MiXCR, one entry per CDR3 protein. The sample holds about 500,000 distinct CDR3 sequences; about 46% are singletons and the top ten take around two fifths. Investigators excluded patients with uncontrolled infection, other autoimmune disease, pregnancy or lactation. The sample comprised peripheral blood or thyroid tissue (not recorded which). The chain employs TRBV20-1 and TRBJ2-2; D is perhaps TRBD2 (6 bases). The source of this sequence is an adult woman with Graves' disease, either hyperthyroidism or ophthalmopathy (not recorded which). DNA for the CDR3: TGCAGTGCTCCCATTAGCGGTAACACCGGGGAGCTGTTTTTT. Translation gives CSAPISGNTGELFF.